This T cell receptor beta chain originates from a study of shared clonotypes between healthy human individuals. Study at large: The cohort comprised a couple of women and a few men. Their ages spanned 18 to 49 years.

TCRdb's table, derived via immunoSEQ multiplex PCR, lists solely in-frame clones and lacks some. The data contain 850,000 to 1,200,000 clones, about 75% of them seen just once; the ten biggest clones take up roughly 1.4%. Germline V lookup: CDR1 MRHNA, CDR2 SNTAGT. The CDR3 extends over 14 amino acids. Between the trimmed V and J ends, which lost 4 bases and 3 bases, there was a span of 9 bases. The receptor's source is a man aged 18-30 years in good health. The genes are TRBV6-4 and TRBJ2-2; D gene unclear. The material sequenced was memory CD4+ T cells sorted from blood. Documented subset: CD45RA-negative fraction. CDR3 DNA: TGTGCCAGCAGTGTCCAACCCTACACCGGGGAGCTGTTTTTT. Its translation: CASSVQPYTGELFF.